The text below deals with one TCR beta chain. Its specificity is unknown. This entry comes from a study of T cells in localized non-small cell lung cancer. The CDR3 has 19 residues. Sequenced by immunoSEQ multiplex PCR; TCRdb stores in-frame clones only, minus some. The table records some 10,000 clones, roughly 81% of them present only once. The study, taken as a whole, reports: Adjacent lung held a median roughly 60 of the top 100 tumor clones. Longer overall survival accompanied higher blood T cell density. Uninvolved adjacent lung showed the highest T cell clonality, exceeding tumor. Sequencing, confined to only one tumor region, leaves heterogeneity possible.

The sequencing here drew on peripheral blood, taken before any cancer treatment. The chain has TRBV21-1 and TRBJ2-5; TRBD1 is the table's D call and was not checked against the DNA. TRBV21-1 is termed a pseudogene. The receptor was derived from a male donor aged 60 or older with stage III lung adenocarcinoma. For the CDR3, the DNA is TGTGCCAGCAGCAAAGGGGGTGCGGCATGCGGACAGGACCAAGAGACCCAGTACTTC. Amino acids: CASSKGGAACGQDQETQYF.